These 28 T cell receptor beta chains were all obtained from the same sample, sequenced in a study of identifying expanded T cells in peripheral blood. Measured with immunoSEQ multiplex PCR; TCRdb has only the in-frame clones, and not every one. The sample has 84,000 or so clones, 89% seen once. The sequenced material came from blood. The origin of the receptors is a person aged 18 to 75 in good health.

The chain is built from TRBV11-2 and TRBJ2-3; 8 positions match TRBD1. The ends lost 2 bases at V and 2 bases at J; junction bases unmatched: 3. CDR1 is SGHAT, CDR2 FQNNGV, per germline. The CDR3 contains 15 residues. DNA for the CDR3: TGTGCCAGCAGCTTATCCAGGGGGCACACAGATACGCAGTATTTT. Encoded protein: CASSLSRGHTDTQYF.

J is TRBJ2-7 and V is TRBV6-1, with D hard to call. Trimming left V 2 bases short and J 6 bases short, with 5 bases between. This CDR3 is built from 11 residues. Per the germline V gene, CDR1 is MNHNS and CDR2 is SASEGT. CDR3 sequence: CASSEIVEQYF. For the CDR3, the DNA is TGTGCCAGCAGTGAAATTGTCGAGCAGTACTTC.

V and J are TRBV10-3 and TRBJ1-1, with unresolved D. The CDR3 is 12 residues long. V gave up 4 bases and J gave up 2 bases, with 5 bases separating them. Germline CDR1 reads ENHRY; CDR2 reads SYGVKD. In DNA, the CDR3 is TGTGCCATCAGTGGTAGTAACACTGAAGCTTTCTTT. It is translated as CAISGSNTEAFF.

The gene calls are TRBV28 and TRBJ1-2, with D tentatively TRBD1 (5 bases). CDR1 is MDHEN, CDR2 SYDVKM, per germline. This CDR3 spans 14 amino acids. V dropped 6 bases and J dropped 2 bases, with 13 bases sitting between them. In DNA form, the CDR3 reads TGTGCCAGCAGCTTAGAACAGGAAAACTATGGCTACACCTTC. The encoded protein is CASSLEQENYGYTF.

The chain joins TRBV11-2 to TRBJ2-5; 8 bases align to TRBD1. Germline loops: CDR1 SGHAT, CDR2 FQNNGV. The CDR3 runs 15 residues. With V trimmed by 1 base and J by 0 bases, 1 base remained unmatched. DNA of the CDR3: TGTGCCAGCAGCTTAGGGACAGGGTACCAAGAGACCCAGTACTTC. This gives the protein CASSLGTGYQETQYF.

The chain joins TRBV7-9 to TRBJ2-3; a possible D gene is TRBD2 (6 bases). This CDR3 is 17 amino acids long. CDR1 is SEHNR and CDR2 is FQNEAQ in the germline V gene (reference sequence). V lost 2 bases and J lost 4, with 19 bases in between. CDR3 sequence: CASSLPVGTGVSDTQYF. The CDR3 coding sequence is TGTGCCAGCAGCTTACCCGTAGGTACGGGAGTTTCAGATACGCAGTATTTT.

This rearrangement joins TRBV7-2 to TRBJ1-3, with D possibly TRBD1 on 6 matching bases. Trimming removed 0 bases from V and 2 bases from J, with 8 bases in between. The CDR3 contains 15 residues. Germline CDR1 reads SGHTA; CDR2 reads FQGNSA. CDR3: CASSLAGTTGNTIYF. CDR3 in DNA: TGTGCCAGCAGCTTAGCGGGGACAACTGGAAACACCATATATTTT.

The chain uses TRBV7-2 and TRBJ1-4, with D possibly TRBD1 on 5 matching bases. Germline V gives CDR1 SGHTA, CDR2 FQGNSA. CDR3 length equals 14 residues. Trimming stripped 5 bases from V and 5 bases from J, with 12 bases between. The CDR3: CASSLGTANEKLFF. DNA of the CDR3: TGTGCCAGCAGCCTCGGGACGGCGAATGAAAAACTGTTTTTT.

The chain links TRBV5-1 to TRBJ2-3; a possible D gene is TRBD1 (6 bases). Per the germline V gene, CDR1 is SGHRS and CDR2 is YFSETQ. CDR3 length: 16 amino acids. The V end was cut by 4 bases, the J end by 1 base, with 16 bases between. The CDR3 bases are TGCGCCAGCAGCGAAAACAGGGTCGCAGGCACAGATACGCAGTATTTT. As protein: CASSENRVAGTDTQYF. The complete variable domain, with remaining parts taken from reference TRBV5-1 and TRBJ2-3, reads KAGVTQTPRYLIKTRGQQVTLSCSPISGHRSVSWYQQTPGQGLQFLFEYFSETQRNKGNFPGRFSGRQFSNSRSEMNVSTLELGDSALYLCASSENRVAGTDTQYFGPGTRLTVL.

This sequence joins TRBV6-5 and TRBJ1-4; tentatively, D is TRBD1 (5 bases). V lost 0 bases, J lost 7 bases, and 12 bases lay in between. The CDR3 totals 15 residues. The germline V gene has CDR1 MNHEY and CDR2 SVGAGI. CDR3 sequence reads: CASSYSGGIGEKLFF. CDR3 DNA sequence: TGTGCCAGCAGTTACTCGGGGGGGATTGGTGAAAAACTGTTTTTT.

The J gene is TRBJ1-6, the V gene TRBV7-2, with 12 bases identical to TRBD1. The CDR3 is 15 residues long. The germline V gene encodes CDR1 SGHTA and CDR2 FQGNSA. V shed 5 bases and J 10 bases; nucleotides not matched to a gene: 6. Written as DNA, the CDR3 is TGTGCCAGCAGCCTTCCGGGACAGGGGGCCTCACCCCTCCACTTT. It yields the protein CASSLPGQGASPLHF.

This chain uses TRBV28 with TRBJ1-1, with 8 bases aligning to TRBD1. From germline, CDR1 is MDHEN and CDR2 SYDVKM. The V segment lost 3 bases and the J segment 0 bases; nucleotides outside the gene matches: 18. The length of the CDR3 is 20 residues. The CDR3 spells CASSFSPLPGGGPLNTEAFF. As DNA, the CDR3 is TGTGCCAGCAGTTTTTCCCCCCTCCCAGGGGGCGGCCCCTTGAACACTGAAGCTTTCTTT. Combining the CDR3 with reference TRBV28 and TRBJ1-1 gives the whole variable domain DVKVTQSSRYLVKRTGEKVFLECVQDMDHENMFWYRQDPGLGLRLIYFSYDVKMKEKGDIPEGYSVSREKKERFSLILESASTNQTSMYLCASSFSPLPGGGPLNTEAFFGQGTRLTVV.

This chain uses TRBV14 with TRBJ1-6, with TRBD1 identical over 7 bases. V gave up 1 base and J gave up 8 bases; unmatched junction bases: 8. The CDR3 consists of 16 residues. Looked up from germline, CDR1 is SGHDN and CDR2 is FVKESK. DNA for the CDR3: TGTGCCAGCAGCCAAGCCACGGGACAGAATTATTCACCCCTCCACTTT. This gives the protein CASSQATGQNYSPLHF.

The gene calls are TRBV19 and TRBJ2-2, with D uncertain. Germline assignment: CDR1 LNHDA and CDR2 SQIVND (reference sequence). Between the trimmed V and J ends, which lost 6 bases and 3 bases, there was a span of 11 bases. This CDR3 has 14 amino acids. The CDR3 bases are TGTGCCAGTAGGTATCTAGGAGACACCGGGGAGCTGTTTTTT. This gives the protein CASRYLGDTGELFF.

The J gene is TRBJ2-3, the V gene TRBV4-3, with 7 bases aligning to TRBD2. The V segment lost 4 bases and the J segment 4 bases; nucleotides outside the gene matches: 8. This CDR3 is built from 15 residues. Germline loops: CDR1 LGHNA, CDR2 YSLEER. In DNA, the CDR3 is TGCGCCAGCAGCCTTAGGGCTAGCGGCCCAGATACGCAGTATTTT. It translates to CASSLRASGPDTQYF.

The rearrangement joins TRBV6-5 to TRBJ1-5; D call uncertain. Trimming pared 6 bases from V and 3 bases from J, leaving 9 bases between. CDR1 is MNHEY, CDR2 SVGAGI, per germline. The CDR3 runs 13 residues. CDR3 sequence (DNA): TGTGCCAGCAGCCGCGGTGTCAATCAGCCCCAGCATTTT. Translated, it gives CASSRGVNQPQHF.

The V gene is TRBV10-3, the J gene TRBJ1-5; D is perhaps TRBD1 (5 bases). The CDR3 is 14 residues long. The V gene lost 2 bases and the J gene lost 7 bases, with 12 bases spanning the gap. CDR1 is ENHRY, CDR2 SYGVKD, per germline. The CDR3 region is CAISEGERDQPQHF. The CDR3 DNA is TGTGCCATCAGTGAGGGTGAGAGGGACCAGCCCCAGCATTTT.

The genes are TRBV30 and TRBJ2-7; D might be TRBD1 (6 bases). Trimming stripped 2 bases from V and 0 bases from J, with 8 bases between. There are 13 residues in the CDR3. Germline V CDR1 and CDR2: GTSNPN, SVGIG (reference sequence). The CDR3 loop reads CAWSRGSSYEQYF. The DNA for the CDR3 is TGTGCCTGGAGTAGGGGGAGCTCCTACGAGCAGTACTTC.

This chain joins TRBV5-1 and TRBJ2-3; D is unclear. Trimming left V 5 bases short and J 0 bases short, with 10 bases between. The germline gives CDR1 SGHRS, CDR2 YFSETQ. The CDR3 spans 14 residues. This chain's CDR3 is CASRITYSTDTQYF. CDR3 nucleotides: TGCGCCAGCAGGATAACTTATAGCACAGATACGCAGTATTTT.

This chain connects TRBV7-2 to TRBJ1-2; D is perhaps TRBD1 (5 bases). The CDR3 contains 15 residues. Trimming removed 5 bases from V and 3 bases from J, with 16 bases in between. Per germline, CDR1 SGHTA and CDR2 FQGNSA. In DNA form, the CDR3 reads TGTGCCAGCAGCCCTGGGGCCTCTGGCGACTATGGCTACACCTTC. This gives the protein CASSPGASGDYGYTF.

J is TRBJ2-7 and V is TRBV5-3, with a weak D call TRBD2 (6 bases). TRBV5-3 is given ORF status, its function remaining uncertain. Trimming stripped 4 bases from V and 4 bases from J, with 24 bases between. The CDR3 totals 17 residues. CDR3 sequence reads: CARSLQRVPSYKYEQYF. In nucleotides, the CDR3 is TGTGCCAGAAGCCTCCAGCGGGTCCCCTCTTACAAATACGAGCAGTACTTC.

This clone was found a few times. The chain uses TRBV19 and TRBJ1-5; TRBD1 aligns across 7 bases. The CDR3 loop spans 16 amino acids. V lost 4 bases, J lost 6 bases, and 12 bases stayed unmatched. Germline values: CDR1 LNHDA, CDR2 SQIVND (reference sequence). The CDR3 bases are TGTGCCAGTAGTACCGTTACAGGGGAGCGTTTTCAGCCCCAGCATTTT. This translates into CASSTVTGERFQPQHF.

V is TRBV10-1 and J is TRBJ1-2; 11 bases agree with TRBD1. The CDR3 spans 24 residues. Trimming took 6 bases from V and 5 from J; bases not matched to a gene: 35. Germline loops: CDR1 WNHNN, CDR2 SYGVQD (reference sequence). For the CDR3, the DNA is TGCGCCAGCAGAATTAGGGACAGGGGGTTGAGAAGGTTCGTACTCCGGAAATGCGGATATGGCTACACCTTC. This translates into CASRIRDRGLRRFVLRKCGYGYTF.

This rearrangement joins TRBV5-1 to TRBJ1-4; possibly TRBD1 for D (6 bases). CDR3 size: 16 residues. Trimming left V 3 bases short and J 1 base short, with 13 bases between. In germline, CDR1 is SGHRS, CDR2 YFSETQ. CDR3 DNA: TGCGCCAGCAGCTCGGACGGACAGCTAACTAATGAAAAACTGTTTTTT. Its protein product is CASSSDGQLTNEKLFF.

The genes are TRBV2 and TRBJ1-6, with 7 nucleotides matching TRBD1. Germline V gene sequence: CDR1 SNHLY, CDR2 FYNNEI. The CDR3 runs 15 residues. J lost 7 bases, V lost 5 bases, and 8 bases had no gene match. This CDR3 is CASSPRQGENSPLHF. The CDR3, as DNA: TGTGCCAGCAGTCCCAGACAGGGAGAAAATTCACCCCTCCACTTT.

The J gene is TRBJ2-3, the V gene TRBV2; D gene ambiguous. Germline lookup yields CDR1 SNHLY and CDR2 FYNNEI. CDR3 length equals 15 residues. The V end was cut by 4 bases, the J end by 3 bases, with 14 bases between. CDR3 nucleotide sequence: TGTGCCAGCAGTGGCCGGGCCTTGGGGACAGATACGCAGTATTTT. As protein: CASSGRALGTDTQYF.

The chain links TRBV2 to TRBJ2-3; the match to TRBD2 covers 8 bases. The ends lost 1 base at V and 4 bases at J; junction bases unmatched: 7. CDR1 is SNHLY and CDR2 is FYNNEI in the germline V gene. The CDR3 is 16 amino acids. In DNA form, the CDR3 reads TGTGCCAGCAGTGAAGGGACTAGCAGGGGCTCAGATACGCAGTATTTT. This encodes CASSEGTSRGSDTQYF.

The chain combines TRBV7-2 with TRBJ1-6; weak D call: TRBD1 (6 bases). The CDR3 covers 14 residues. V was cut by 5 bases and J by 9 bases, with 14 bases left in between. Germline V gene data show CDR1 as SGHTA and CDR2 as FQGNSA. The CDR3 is CASSPQGYVSPLHF. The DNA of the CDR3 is TGTGCCAGCAGCCCGCAGGGGTATGTTTCACCCCTCCACTTT.